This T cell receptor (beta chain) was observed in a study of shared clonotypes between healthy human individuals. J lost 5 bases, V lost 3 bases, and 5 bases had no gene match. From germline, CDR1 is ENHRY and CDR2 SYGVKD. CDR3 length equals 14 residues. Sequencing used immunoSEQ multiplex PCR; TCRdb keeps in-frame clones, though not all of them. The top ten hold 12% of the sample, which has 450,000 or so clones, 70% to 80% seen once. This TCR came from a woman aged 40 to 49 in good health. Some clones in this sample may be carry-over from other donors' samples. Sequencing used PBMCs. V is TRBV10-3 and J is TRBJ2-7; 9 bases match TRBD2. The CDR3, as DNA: TGTGCCATCAGTGACCAGGGACTAGCAGACGAGCAGTACTTC. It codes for CAISDQGLADEQYF.